A single T cell receptor (beta chain) is shown here with its context. The record originates from a study of blood T cell repertoires in COVID-19. Repertoires were generated with immunoSEQ multiplex PCR, while TCRdb's copy carries only in-frame clones and drops some. The table includes 360,000 or so clones, roughly 89% detected once. CDR1 and CDR2 (germline): SGHRS, YFSETQ. The CDR3 has 15 amino acids. The J segment lost 4 bases and the V segment lost 2 bases, leaving 4 bases of the junction unmatched. This sequence joins TRBV5-1 and TRBJ2-1, with 9 bases aligning to TRBD1. The sequencing input was peripheral blood. The TCR originated in an older woman with COVID-19, enrolled during active disease. CDR3 amino acids: CASSLGTGSYNEQFF. The CDR3, as DNA: TGCGCCAGCAGCTTAGGGACAGGGTCTTACAATGAGCAGTTCTTC.